Shown below are 8 T cell receptor beta chains from a single sample sequenced in a study of blood T cell repertoires in COVID-19. Clones were sequenced by immunoSEQ multiplex PCR, and TCRdb holds only the in-frame ones, with some missing. The table has about 78,000 clones, roughly 88% seen once. Material: peripheral blood. The source is a woman between 50 and 59 years old in a cohort sampled during active COVID-19.

CDR3 bases: TGTGCCAGCAGACTATCGGGACTAGCGGGAGCAGGTGAGCAGTTCTTC. Encoded protein: CASRLSGLAGAGEQFF. The V gene is TRBV27, the J gene TRBJ2-1, with 14 bases aligning to TRBD2. The CDR3 runs 16 residues. Germline V lookup: CDR1 MNHEY, CDR2 SMNVEV (reference sequence). With 6 bases clipped from V and 9 bases from J, the junction kept 10 bases outside the gene matches.

The chain uses TRBV10-2 and TRBJ2-1; perhaps TRBD2 as D (7 bases). V was pared by 7 bases and J by 1 base, with 17 bases between. CDR1 is WSHSY and CDR2 is SAAADI in the germline V gene. CDR3 size: 16 residues. Here the CDR3 DNA reads TGCGCCAGCAATCCAAATAGGGGGGGTTCCTACAATGAGCAGTTCTTC. It encodes CASNPNRGGSYNEQFF.

The chain carries TRBV3-1 (or the pseudogene TRBV3-2) and TRBJ2-5, with D maybe TRBD1 (7 bases). Germline CDR1 is LGHDT and CDR2 is YNNKEL (reference sequence). CDR3 length equals 15 residues. The V end was cut by 0 bases, the J end by 4 bases, with 12 bases between. Written as DNA, the CDR3 is TGTGCCAGCAGCCAAGATCACAGGGGAGGAGAGACCCAGTACTTC. It encodes CASSQDHRGGETQYF.

The chain employs TRBV7-8 and TRBJ2-7, with 13 nucleotides matching TRBD2. The germline CDR1 and CDR2 sequences are SGHVS and FQNEAQ. The CDR3 has 15 amino acids. Trimming took 1 base from V and 5 from J; bases not matched to a gene: 2. DNA for the CDR3: TGTGCCAGCAGCTTAGGGACTAGCGGGAGCCACGAGCAGTACTTC. Its protein is CASSLGTSGSHEQYF.

The chain combines TRBV3-1 (or the pseudogene TRBV3-2) with TRBJ2-7; TRBD2 is a possible D gene (5 bases). The length of the CDR3 is 14 residues. Trimming stripped 1 base from V and 3 bases from J, with 10 bases between. The germline V gene has CDR1 LGHDT and CDR2 YNNKEL (reference sequence). CDR3 region: CASSQGLRGYEQYF. The CDR3 DNA reads TGTGCCAGCAGCCAAGGTTTACGGGGCTACGAGCAGTACTTC.

The chain uses TRBV11-2 and TRBJ2-1, with TRBD2 identical over 9 bases. Trimming took 6 bases from V and 0 from J; bases not matched to a gene: 12. Germline V gene lookup returns CDR1 SGHAT and CDR2 FQNNGV. The CDR3 length is 18 residues. The CDR3 bases are TGTGCCAGCAGAGTTACGGGACTAGCCCAGAGCTCCTACAATGAGCAGTTCTTC. Residues: CASRVTGLAQSSYNEQFF.

The CDR3 region is CASSDGLVDTQYF. In DNA form, the CDR3 reads TGTGCCAGCAGTGACGGACTAGTGGATACGCAGTATTTT. The chain employs TRBV6-4 and TRBJ2-3, with TRBD2 identical over 7 bases. Germline V gene lookup returns CDR1 MRHNA and CDR2 SNTAGT. Germline trimming cut 2 bases from V and 6 bases from J; bases unmatched to any gene: 2. The CDR3 has 13 residues.

This clone was detected only once. The V gene is TRBV28, the J gene TRBJ1-2; TRBD1 matches 10 bases. V was clipped by 6 bases and J by 6 bases; unmatched bases: 7. This CDR3 is built from 14 residues. Germline CDR1 and CDR2: MDHEN and SYDVKM. The CDR3 region is CASSVGTGADGYTF. CDR3 bases: TGTGCCAGCAGCGTAGGGACAGGGGCGGATGGCTACACCTTC.